The next 5 T cell receptor beta chains were all read from a single sample in a study of shared clonotypes between healthy human individuals. Only in-frame clones appear in the TCRdb table, and some are missing; sequencing was by immunoSEQ multiplex PCR. The sample has hundreds of thousands of clones; 80% to 95% are singletons. As defined, naive CD8 cells were CD45RO-negative and positively selected for CCR7, with terminally differentiated effector memory CD45RA+ cells excluded. Sequenced: naive CD8+ T cells sorted from blood. Receptor source: a man aged 25 to 40 in good health.

The CDR3 protein is CASSSLTSEITDTQYF. The CDR3 DNA reads TGTGCCAGTAGTTCCCTGACTAGCGAGATCACAGATACGCAGTATTTT. The chain links TRBV19 to TRBJ2-3; TRBD2 aligns across 8 bases. Per the germline V gene, CDR1 is LNHDA and CDR2 is SQIVND (reference sequence). The CDR3 has 16 amino acids. The junction had 9 bases not matched to a gene; V was cut back by 5 bases and J by 2 bases.

This sequence joins TRBV6-1 and TRBJ1-5, with D tentatively TRBD1 (5 bases). The germline CDR1 and CDR2 sequences are MNHNS and SASEGT. The CDR3 loop spans 19 amino acids. Trimming left V 2 bases short and J 3 bases short, with 23 bases between. The CDR3, as DNA: TGTGCCAGCAGTGAAAGGTTCGGGGGAAGGGGCGCGGACAATCAGCCCCAGCATTTT. This gives the protein CASSERFGGRGADNQPQHF.

Ten or more counts support this clone. V and J are TRBV19 and TRBJ2-5; 8 positions agree with TRBD2. The CDR3 runs 15 residues. The ends lost 5 bases at V and 11 bases at J; junction bases unmatched: 16. Germline V gives CDR1 LNHDA, CDR2 SQIVND (reference sequence). The CDR3 loop is CASSRTVSGKSSQYF. Here the CDR3 DNA reads TGTGCCAGTAGTCGAACGGTTAGCGGGAAATCCTCACAGTACTTC.

CDR3 nucleotides: TGTGCCAGCAGTTTAGCGCAGGGATTCTCCTACGAGCAGTACTTC. As protein: CASSLAQGFSYEQYF. V and J are TRBV27 and TRBJ2-7, with a weak D call TRBD1 (5 bases). The CDR3 spans 15 residues. The V end lost 2 bases, the J end lost 0 bases, and 11 bases lay between the germline ends. CDR1 is MNHEY, CDR2 SMNVEV, per germline (reference sequence).

This chain uses TRBV28 with TRBJ1-1; the D gene is possibly TRBD1 (6 bases). Trimming took 6 bases from V and 8 from J, leaving 13 bases between them. Germline V gene data show CDR1 as MDHEN and CDR2 as SYDVKM. This CDR3 has 12 amino acids. In DNA, the CDR3 is TGTGCCAGCAGGATTTTAAGGGGGGAAGCTTTCTTT. Encoded protein: CASRILRGEAFF.